What follows are 10 T cell receptor beta chains derived from one specimen sequenced in a study of PD-L1 blockade in urothelial cancer. Sequenced by immunoSEQ multiplex PCR; TCRdb stores in-frame clones only, minus some. The sample holds some 80,000 clones, approximately 90% seen once. Sequenced here: PBMCs, sampled around atezolizumab (anti-PD-L1) treatment. The receptors were gathered from a woman aged 70-85 years with urothelial cancer.

This chain links TRBV7-2 with TRBJ1-2; D remains unclear. CDR1 is SGHTA and CDR2 is FQGNSA in the germline V gene. Trimming took off 0 bases at V and 2 bases at J, with 7 bases between the two ends. The CDR3 consists of 14 residues. The CDR3: CASSLAPENYGYTF. The CDR3 DNA sequence: TGTGCCAGCAGCTTAGCGCCAGAAAACTATGGCTACACCTTC.

This clone was counted a few times. The rearrangement links TRBV6-1 to TRBJ2-7; the D gene is possibly TRBD2 (5 bases). The CDR3 contains 14 residues. Germline CDR1 is MNHNS and CDR2 is SASEGT. The germline V and J ends were trimmed by 7 bases and 3 bases, with 16 bases remaining between them. Here the CDR3 DNA reads TGTGCCAGCACCCGAGGGCAGGAGAGCTACGAGCAGTACTTC. This encodes CASTRGQESYEQYF.

The J gene is TRBJ1-2, the V gene TRBV5-4; D unclear. The V and J ends lost 0 bases and 2 bases respectively, with 8 bases between them. This CDR3 has 14 residues. The germline gives CDR1 SGHNT, CDR2 YYREEE (reference sequence). The CDR3 sequence is CASSLDQWNYGYTF. The CDR3 nucleotides are TGTGCCAGCAGCTTGGATCAGTGGAACTATGGCTACACCTTC.

CDR3 nucleotides: TGTGCCAGCAGCCTAGGACAGGGGGCCGACGAGCAGTACTTC. It encodes CASSLGQGADEQYF. The chain joins TRBV5-4 to TRBJ2-7; 11 nucleotides match TRBD1. Losses at the gene ends were 4 bases for V and 5 bases for J; bases not matched to a gene: 5. Germline V gene sequence: CDR1 SGHNT, CDR2 YYREEE (reference sequence). The CDR3 is 14 residues long.

The V gene is TRBV11-2, the J gene TRBJ2-1; 9 positions match TRBD2. The CDR3 consists of 15 residues. V shed 3 bases, J shed 5 bases, and the junction held 5 bases outside the gene matches. Germline V lookup: CDR1 SGHAT, CDR2 FQNNGV. CDR3 nucleotides: TGTGCCAGCAGCTTGGTAGCGGGAGCTGACAATGAGCAGTTCTTC. It specifies CASSLVAGADNEQFF.

The chain carries TRBV5-1 and TRBJ2-7; 7 nucleotides agree with TRBD1. Germline CDR1 SGHRS, CDR2 YFSETQ. Trimming at V came to 0 bases and at J to 1 base, leaving 10 bases not matched to a gene. The CDR3 extends over 17 amino acids. DNA for the CDR3: TGCGCCAGCAGCTTGGCCTTACAGGGGTATGGGTCCTACGAGCAGTACTTC. This sequence encodes CASSLALQGYGSYEQYF.

The chain joins TRBV5-1 to TRBJ2-5, with 12 bases fitting TRBD1. This CDR3 is 16 amino acids long. Germline V gives CDR1 SGHRS, CDR2 YFSETQ. V trimming: 0 bases; J trimming: 5 bases; junction bases outside the gene matches: 5. CDR3 in amino acids: CASSLAGTGGRETQYF. DNA of the CDR3: TGCGCCAGCAGCTTGGCCGGGACAGGGGGCCGGGAGACCCAGTACTTC.

The chain employs TRBV18 and TRBJ2-4, with D perhaps matching TRBD1 (6 bases). V was shortened by 2 bases and J by 6 bases, with 8 bases between the two germline ends. This CDR3 has 13 residues. Germline CDR1 KGHSH, CDR2 LQKENI. DNA of the CDR3: TGTGCCAGCTCACCAATACAGGGAAACATTCAGTACTTC. Its translation: CASSPIQGNIQYF.

In this sample, this clone turned up once. The rearrangement uses TRBV18 and TRBJ1-5; no reliable D call. The CDR3 covers 15 residues. V was shortened by 4 bases and J by 5 bases, with 15 bases between the two germline ends. The germline CDR1 and CDR2 sequences are KGHSH and LQKENI. CDR3 residues: CASSLRHIGDQPQHF. CDR3 nucleotide sequence: TGTGCCAGCTCACTTAGACACATTGGCGATCAGCCCCAGCATTTT.

The chain has TRBV5-5 and TRBJ2-7, with a possible D match to TRBD1 (6 bases). This CDR3 spans 14 amino acids. CDR1 and CDR2 from the germline V gene are SGHKS and YYEKEE (reference sequence). V was trimmed by 6 bases and J by 2 bases, leaving 15 bases between them. CDR3 in DNA: TGTGCCAGCACTTTAAGGACAGCCCCCTACGAGCAGTACTTC. Its protein product is CASTLRTAPYEQYF.